Presented here are 17 T cell receptor beta chains from one specimen sequenced in a study of cytomegalovirus exposure and HLA in healthy donors. PCR employed 60 Vbeta and 13 Jbeta primers. Sequenced by immunoSEQ multiplex PCR; TCRdb stores in-frame clones only, minus some. The sample lists under 70,000 clones, more than 65% occurring once. The sample comprised PBMCs. The receptors were gathered from a man aged 40-50 years in good health and CMV-seropositive.

The chain combines TRBV5-1 with TRBJ1-4; D perhaps matches TRBD1 (5 bases). CDR3 length: 15 amino acids. Between the trimmed V and J ends, which lost 5 bases and 4 bases, there was a span of 15 bases. Germline loops: CDR1 SGHRS, CDR2 YFSETQ. The CDR3 reads CASRPDKGYNEKLFF. CDR3 sequence (DNA): TGCGCCAGCAGACCGGACAAGGGTTATAATGAAAAACTGTTTTTT.

V usage is TRBV9 and J usage is TRBJ2-3, with 7 bases fitting TRBD1. V was clipped by 0 bases and J by 0 bases; unmatched bases: 4. CDR1 is SGDLS, CDR2 YYNGEE, per germline. The CDR3 is 16 residues long. The CDR3 is CASSVGGTASTDTQYF. CDR3 sequence (DNA): TGTGCCAGCAGCGTAGGGGGGACAGCTAGCACAGATACGCAGTATTTT. The variable domain in full, with the rest retrieved from reference TRBV9 and TRBJ2-3, is DSGVTQTPKHLITATGQRVTLRCSPRSGDLSVYWYQQSLDQGLQFLIQYYNGEERAKGNILERFSAQQFPDLHSELNLSSLELGDSALYFCASSVGGTASTDTQYFGPGTRLTVL.

J is TRBJ2-7 and V is TRBV6-5; possibly TRBD1 for D (5 bases). The germline gives CDR1 MNHEY, CDR2 SVGAGI. There are 11 residues in the CDR3. Trimming stripped 6 bases from V and 5 bases from J, with 8 bases between. The CDR3 coding sequence is TGTGCCAGCAGGGGCAGGGACGAGCAGTACTTC. Amino acids: CASRGRDEQYF.

This rearrangement joins TRBV13 to TRBJ1-2; a possible D gene is TRBD1 (5 bases). The CDR3 consists of 14 residues. The V end lost 1 base, the J end lost 2 bases, and 8 bases lay between the germline ends. Germline CDR1 reads PRHDT; CDR2 reads FYEKMQ (reference sequence). CDR3 bases: TGTGCCAGCAGCTTAGAGGGGTACAACTATGGCTACACCTTC. This sequence encodes CASSLEGYNYGYTF.

This clone occurred a few times. V gene TRBV5-8 combines with J gene TRBJ2-5; 8 positions agree with TRBD1. CDR1 is SGHTS, CDR2 YDEGEE, per germline. CDR3 length: 15 residues. V dropped 4 bases and J dropped 4; count of bases not matched to a gene: 9. CDR3 residues: CASSTDRGVRETQYF. As DNA, the CDR3 is TGTGCCAGCAGCACCGACAGGGGAGTAAGAGAGACCCAGTACTTC. Full variable domain (outside the CDR3, taken from reference TRBV5-8 and TRBJ2-5): EAGVTQSPTHLIKTRGQQATLRCSPISGHTSVYWYQQALGLGLQFLLWYDEGEERNRGNFPPRFSGRQFPNYSSELNVNALELEDSALYLCASSTDRGVRETQYFGPGTRLLVL.

J is TRBJ1-1 and V is TRBV2, with D possibly being TRBD1 (5 bases). This CDR3 has 13 amino acids. Germline V gene lookup returns CDR1 SNHLY and CDR2 FYNNEI. Trimming shortened V by 5 bases and J by 8 bases, and 15 bases separated the two germline ends. The CDR3 DNA follows: TGTGCCAGCAGTTATACCAGGGATCGGGAAGCTTTCTTT. Amino acids: CASSYTRDREAFF.

This rearrangement joins TRBV5-1 to TRBJ1-3; D is unresolved. There are 15 residues in the CDR3. V was cut by 1 base and J by 1 base, with 9 bases left in between. Germline CDR1 SGHRS, CDR2 YFSETQ. This CDR3 is CASSLTPGSGNTIYF. The CDR3 DNA reads as TGCGCCAGCAGCTTGACCCCCGGGTCTGGAAACACCATATATTTT.

The V gene is TRBV5-6, the J gene TRBJ1-6, with 9 bases that match TRBD1. The V segment lost 0 bases and the J segment 4 bases; nucleotides outside the gene matches: 11. Germline CDR1 reads SGHDT; CDR2 reads YYEEEE. This CDR3 spans 19 amino acids. The CDR3 loop reads CASSLAGTGMSGYNSPLHF. The CDR3 DNA sequence: TGTGCCAGCAGCTTGGCCGGGACAGGGATGAGCGGGTATAATTCACCCCTCCACTTT.

The V call is TRBV5-1, the J call TRBJ2-5; D is uncertain. With 0 bases removed from V and 5 bases from J, the gap between germline ends came to 5 bases. CDR3 length equals 12 residues. Germline loops: CDR1 SGHRS, CDR2 YFSETQ. The CDR3 region has the DNA TGCGCCAGCAGCTTGGGAGAGGAGACCCAGTACTTC. Translating it yields CASSLGEETQYF. The full variable domain, completed using reference TRBV5-1 and TRBJ2-5, is KAGVTQTPRYLIKTRGQQVTLSCSPISGHRSVSWYQQTPGQGLQFLFEYFSETQRNKGNFPGRFSGRQFSNSRSEMNVSTLELGDSALYLCASSLGEETQYFGPGTRLLVL.

The genes are TRBV4-3 and TRBJ1-1; D is uncertain. Trimming took 2 bases from V and 1 from J, leaving 8 bases between them. CDR3 size: 14 residues. Germline CDR1 reads LGHNA; CDR2 reads YSLEER. This CDR3 reads CASSQLYRNTEAFF. CDR3 nucleotides: TGCGCCAGCAGCCAATTATACAGGAACACTGAAGCTTTCTTT.

The chain joins TRBV2 to TRBJ2-7; D gene ambiguous. Per germline, CDR1 SNHLY and CDR2 FYNNEI. The CDR3 is 15 residues long. V shed 6 bases and J shed 0 bases, with 15 bases lying between them. The CDR3 DNA reads as TGTGCCAGCAGCCTCCTAGTAGCCTACTCCTACGAGCAGTACTTC. It yields the protein CASSLLVAYSYEQYF.

The chain employs TRBV6-6 and TRBJ2-1; 7 bases match TRBD1. Germline assignment: CDR1 MNHNY and CDR2 SVGAGI (reference sequence). The CDR3 consists of 11 residues. Trimming cost V 7 bases and J 9 bases; bases outside gene matches: 3. The CDR3 bases are TGTGCCAGCATCCCAGGGGGTGAGCAGTTCTTC. It is translated as CASIPGGEQFF.

The genes are TRBV7-9 and TRBJ2-5; TRBD2 matches 10 bases. There are 17 residues in the CDR3. V lost 4 bases to trimming and J lost 1 base; unmatched junction nucleotides: 9. Germline V gene data show CDR1 as SEHNR and CDR2 as FQNEAQ (reference sequence). Here the CDR3 DNA reads TGTGCCAGCAGCTCAATCCTAGCGGGGGATTCCCAAGAGACCCAGTACTTC. The encoded protein is CASSSILAGDSQETQYF.

This clone was seen a few times. This sequence joins TRBV5-8 and TRBJ1-4; the D gene is possibly TRBD1 (6 bases). CDR3 length: 16 amino acids. CDR1 and CDR2 (germline): SGHTS, YDEGEE. Trimming removed 0 bases at V and 5 bases at J, with 14 bases between. The CDR3 nucleotides read TGTGCCAGCAGCTTGGAGTGGCAGGGGACAAATGAAAAACTGTTTTTT. Encoded protein: CASSLEWQGTNEKLFF.

This clone was seen once. The rearrangement joins TRBV29-1 to TRBJ2-7; D is unclear. The length of the CDR3 is 11 residues. Germline CDR1 reads SQVTM; CDR2 reads ANQGSEA. Trimming cost V 0 bases and J 3 bases, with 3 bases left between them. This CDR3 reads CSVEERYEQYF. DNA for the CDR3: TGCAGCGTTGAAGAGCGCTACGAGCAGTACTTC.

The chain carries TRBV5-1 and TRBJ2-3; D perhaps matches TRBD2 (5 bases). The ends were cut back, 0 bases at V and 0 bases at J, with 5 bases in the middle. This CDR3 has 14 amino acids. In germline, CDR1 is SGHRS, CDR2 YFSETQ. CDR3 coding DNA: TGCGCCAGCAGCTTGGGACTAAGCACAGATACGCAGTATTTT. It is translated as CASSLGLSTDTQYF.

V and J are TRBV4-1 and TRBJ2-7, with D possibly matching TRBD2 (6 bases). This CDR3 has 16 amino acids. Germline V CDR1 and CDR2: MGHRA, YSYEKL. V shed 0 bases and J shed 3 bases, with 15 bases lying between them. DNA for the CDR3: TGCGCCAGCAGCCAAGATAACGGGGGATTAAGCTACGAGCAGTACTTC. Residues: CASSQDNGGLSYEQYF.